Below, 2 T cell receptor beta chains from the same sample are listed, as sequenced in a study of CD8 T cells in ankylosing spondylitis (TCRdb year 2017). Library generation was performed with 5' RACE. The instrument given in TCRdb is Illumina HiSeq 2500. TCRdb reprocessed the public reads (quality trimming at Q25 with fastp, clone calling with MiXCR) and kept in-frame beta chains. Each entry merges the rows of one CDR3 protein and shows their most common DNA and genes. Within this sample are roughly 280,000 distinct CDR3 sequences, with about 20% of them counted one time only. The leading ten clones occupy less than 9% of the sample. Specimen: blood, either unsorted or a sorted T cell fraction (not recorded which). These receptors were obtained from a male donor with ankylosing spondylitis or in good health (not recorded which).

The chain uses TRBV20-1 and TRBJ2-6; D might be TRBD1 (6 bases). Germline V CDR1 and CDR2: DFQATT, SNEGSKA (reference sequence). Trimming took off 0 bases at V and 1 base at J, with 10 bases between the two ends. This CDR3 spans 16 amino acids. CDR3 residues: CSARDLGGSGANVLTF. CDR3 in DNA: TGCAGTGCTAGAGACCTAGGGGGTTCTGGGGCCAACGTCCTGACTTTC.

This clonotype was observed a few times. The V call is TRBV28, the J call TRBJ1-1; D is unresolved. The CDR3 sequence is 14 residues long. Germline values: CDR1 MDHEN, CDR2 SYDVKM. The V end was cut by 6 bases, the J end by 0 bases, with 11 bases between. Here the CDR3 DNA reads TGTGCCAGCAGCCCCCCGGCGGTGAACACTGAAGCTTTCTTT. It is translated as CASSPPAVNTEAFF.